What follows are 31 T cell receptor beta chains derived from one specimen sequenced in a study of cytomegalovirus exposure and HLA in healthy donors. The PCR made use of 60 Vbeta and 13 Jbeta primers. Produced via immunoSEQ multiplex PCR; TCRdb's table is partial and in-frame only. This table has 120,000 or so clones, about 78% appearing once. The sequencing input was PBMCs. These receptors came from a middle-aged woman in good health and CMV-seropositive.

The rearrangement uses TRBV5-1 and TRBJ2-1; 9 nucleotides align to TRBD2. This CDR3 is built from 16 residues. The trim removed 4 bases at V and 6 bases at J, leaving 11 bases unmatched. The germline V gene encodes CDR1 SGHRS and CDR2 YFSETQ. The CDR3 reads CASSPRAAGGPNEQFF. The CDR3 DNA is TGCGCCAGCAGCCCTCGCGCCGCGGGGGGGCCCAATGAGCAGTTCTTC.

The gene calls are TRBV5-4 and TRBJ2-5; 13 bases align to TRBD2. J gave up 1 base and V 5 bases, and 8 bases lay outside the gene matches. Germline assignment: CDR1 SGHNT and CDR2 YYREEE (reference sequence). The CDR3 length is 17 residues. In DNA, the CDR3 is TGTGCCAGCAGAAGGACTAGCGGGGGTCAACTCCAAGAGACCCAGTACTTC. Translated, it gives CASRRTSGGQLQETQYF.

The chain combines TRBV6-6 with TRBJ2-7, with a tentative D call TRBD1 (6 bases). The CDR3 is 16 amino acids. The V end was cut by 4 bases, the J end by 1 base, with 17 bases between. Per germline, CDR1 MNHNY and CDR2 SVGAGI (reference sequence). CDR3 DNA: TGTGCCAGCAGTTCTACGCCGGACAGTAAATCCTACGAGCAGTACTTC. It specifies CASSSTPDSKSYEQYF.

CDR3 in amino acids: CASSRNTEAFF. CDR3 DNA: TGTGCCAGTAGTCGTAACACTGAAGCTTTCTTT. The J gene is TRBJ1-1, the V gene TRBV19, with D hard to call. V lost 5 bases and J lost 2, with 3 bases in between. Per the germline V gene, CDR1 is LNHDA and CDR2 is SQIVND (reference sequence). The CDR3 has 11 amino acids.

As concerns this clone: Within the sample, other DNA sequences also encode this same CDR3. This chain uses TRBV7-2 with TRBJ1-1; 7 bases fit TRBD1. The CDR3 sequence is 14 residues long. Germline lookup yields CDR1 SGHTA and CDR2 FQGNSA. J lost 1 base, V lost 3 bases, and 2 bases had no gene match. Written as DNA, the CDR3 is TGTGCCAGCAGCTTCGACAGGGCGAACACTGAAGCTTTCTTT. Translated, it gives CASSFDRANTEAFF.

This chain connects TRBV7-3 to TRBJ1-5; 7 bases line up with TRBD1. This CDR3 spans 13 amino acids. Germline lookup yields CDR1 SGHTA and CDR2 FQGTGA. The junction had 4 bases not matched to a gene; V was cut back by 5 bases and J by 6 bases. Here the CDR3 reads CASSGQDGQPQHF. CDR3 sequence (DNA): TGTGCCAGCAGCGGACAGGATGGTCAGCCCCAGCATTTT. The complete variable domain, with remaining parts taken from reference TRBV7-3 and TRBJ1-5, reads GAGVSQTPSNKVTEKGKYVELRCDPISGHTALYWYRQSLGQGPEFLIYFQGTGAADDSGLPNDRFFAVRPEGSVSTLKIQRTERGDSAVYLCASSGQDGQPQHFGDGTRLSIL.

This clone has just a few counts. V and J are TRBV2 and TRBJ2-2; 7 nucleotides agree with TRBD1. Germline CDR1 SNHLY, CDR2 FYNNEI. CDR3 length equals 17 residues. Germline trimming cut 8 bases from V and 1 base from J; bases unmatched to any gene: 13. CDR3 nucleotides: TGTGCCAGCGGGGACCTTCCCGGGACAGAGAACACCGGGGAGCTGTTTTTT. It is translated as CASGDLPGTENTGELFF.

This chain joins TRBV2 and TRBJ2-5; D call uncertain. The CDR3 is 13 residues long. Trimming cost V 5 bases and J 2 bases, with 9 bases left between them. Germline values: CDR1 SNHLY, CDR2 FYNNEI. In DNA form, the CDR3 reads TGTGCCAGCAGTTCAATTACACAAGAGACCCAGTACTTC. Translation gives CASSSITQETQYF.

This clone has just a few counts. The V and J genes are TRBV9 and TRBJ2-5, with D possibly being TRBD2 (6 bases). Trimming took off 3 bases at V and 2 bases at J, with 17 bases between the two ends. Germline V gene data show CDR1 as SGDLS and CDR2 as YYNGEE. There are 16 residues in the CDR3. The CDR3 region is CASSAPPGTVQETQYF. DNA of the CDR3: TGTGCCAGCAGCGCCCCTCCCGGGACTGTACAAGAGACCCAGTACTTC.

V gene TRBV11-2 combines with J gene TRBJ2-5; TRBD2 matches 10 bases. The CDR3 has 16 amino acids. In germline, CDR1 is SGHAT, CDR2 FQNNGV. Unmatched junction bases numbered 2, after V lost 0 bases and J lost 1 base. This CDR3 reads CASSLDQRGGQETQYF. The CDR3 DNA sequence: TGTGCCAGCAGCTTAGATCAGCGGGGGGGCCAAGAGACCCAGTACTTC.

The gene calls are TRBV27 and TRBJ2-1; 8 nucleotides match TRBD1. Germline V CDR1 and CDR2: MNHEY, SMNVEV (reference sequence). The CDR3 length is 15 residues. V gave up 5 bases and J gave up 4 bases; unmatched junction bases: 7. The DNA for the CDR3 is TGTGCCAGCAGTCCGGACAGGGATACATACAATGAGCAGTTCTTC. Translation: CASSPDRDTYNEQFF.

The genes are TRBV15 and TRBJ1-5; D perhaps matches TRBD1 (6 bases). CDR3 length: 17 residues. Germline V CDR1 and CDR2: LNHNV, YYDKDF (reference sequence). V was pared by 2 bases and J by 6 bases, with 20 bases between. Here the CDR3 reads CATSRSVSGASSQPQHF. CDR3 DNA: TGTGCCACCAGCAGATCTGTCTCAGGGGCCTCCAGTCAGCCCCAGCATTTT.

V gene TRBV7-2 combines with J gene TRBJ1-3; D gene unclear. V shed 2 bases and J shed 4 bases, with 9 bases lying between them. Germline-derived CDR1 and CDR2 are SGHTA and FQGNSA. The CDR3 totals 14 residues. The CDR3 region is CASSLSSGGNTIYF. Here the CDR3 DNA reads TGTGCCAGCAGCTTATCGTCCGGGGGAAACACCATATATTTT.

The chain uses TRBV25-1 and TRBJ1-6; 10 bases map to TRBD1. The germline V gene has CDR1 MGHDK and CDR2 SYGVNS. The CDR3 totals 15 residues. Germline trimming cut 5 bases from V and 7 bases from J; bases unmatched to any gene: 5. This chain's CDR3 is CASSRSGQGNSPLHF. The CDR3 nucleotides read TGTGCCAGCAGTCGATCGGGACAGGGGAATTCACCCCTCCACTTT.

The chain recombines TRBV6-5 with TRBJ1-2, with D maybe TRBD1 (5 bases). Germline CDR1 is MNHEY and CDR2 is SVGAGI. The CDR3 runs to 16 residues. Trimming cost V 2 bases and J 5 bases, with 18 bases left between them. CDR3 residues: CASSYDRQGRHYGYTF. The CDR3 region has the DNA TGTGCCAGCAGTTACGATCGGCAGGGCCGCCATTATGGCTACACCTTC.

The CDR3, as DNA: TGTGCCAGCAGCCCCTCAGGGTCGCCCTACGAGCAGTACTTC. Amino acids: CASSPSGSPYEQYF. V usage is TRBV7-2 and J usage is TRBJ2-7, with TRBD1 as a possible D gene (5 bases). Germline V gene lookup returns CDR1 SGHTA and CDR2 FQGNSA. The CDR3 totals 14 residues. V lost 5 bases and J lost 2, with 13 bases in between.

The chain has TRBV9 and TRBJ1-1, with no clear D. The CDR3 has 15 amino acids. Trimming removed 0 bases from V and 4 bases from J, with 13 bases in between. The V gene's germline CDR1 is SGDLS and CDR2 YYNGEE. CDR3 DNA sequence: TGTGCCAGCAGCGTAGATCCGCGGCGCGGCACTGAAGCTTTCTTT. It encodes CASSVDPRRGTEAFF.

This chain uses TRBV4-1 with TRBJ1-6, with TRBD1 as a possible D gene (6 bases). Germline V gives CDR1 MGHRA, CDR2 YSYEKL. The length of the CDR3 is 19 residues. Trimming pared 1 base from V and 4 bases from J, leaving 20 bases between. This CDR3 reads CASSQGDDADSLYNSPLHF. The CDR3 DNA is TGCGCCAGCAGCCAAGGGGATGATGCGGACAGCTTGTATAATTCACCCCTCCACTTT.

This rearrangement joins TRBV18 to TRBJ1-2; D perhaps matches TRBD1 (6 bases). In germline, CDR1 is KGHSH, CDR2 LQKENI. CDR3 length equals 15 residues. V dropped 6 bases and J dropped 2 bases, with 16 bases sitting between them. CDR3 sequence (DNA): TGTGCCAGCTCCCCTCAAGAGGGGGTCAACTATGGCTACACCTTC. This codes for CASSPQEGVNYGYTF.

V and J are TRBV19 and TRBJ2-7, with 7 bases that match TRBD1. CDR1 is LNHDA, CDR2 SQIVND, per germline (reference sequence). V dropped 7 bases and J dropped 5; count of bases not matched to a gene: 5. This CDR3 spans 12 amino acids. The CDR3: CASTSDRHEQYF. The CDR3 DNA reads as TGTGCCAGTACCTCGGACAGGCACGAGCAGTACTTC.

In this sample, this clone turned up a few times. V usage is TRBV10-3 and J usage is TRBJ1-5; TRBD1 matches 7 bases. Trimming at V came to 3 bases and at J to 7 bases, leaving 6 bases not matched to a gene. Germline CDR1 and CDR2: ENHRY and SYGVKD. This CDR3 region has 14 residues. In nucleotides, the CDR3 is TGTGCCATCAGTGATGTGGGACAGCTCCAGCCCCAGCATTTT. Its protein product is CAISDVGQLQPQHF.

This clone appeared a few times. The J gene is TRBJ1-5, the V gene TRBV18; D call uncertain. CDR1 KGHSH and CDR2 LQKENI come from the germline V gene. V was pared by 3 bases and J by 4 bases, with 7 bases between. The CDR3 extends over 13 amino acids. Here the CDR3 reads CASSPDNNQPQHF. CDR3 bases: TGTGCCAGCTCACCCGACAATAATCAGCCCCAGCATTTT.

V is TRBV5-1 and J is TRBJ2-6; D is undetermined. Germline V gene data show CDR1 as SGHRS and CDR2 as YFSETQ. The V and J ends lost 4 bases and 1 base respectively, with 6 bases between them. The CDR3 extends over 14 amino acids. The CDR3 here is CASSLGSGANVLTF. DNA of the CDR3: TGCGCCAGCAGCCTCGGGTCTGGGGCCAACGTCCTGACTTTC.

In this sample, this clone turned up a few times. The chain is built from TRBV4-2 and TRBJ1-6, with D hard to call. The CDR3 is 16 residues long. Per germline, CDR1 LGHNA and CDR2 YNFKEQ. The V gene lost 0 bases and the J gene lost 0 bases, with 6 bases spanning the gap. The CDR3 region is CASSQEAGSYNSPLHF. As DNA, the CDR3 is TGTGCCAGCAGCCAAGAAGCGGGCTCCTATAATTCACCCCTCCACTTT.

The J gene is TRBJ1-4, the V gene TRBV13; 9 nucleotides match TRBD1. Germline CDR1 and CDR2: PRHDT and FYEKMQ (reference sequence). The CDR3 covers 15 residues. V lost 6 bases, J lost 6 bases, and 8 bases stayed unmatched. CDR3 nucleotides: TGTGCCAGCAGTCGGACAGGGGCCCGAGATGAAAAACTGTTTTTT. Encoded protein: CASSRTGARDEKLFF.

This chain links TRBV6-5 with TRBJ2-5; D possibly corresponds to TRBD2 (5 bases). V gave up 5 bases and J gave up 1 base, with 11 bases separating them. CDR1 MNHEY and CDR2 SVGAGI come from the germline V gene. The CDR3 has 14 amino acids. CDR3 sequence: CASSGGQLQETQYF. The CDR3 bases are TGTGCCAGCAGTGGCGGGCAGCTCCAAGAGACCCAGTACTTC.

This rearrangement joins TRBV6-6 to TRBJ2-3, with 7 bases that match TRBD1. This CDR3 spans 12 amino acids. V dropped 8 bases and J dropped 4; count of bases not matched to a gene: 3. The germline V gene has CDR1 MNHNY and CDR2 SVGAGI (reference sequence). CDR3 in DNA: TGTGCCAGCTTTCAGGGGGCAGATACGCAGTATTTT. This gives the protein CASFQGADTQYF.

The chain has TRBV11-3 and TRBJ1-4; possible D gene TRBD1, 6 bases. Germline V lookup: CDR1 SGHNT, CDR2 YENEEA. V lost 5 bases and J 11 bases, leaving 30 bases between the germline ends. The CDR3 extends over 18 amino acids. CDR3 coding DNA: TGTGCCAGCAGCCATAGCGTCCATACACAGGGAAAAAGACAGAAACTGTTTTTT. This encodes CASSHSVHTQGKRQKLFF.

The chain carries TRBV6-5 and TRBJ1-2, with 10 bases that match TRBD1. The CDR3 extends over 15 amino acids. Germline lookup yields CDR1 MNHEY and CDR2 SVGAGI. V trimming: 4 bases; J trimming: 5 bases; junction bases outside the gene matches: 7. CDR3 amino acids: CASSSGQGITYGYTF. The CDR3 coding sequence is TGTGCCAGCAGTTCGGGACAGGGGATCACGTATGGCTACACCTTC.

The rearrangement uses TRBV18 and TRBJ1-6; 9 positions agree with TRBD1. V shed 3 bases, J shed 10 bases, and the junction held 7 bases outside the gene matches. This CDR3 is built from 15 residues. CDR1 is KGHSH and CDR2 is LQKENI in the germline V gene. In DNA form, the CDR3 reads TGTGCCAGCTCACCGGAGGGACAGGGAAACTCACCCCTCCACTTT. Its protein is CASSPEGQGNSPLHF.

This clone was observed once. This chain's CDR3 is CASSHPSGARGNEQFF. DNA of the CDR3: TGTGCCAGCAGCCACCCTAGCGGGGCACGAGGGAATGAGCAGTTCTTC. The chain links TRBV16 to TRBJ2-1; 9 positions match TRBD2. Germline V gene sequence: CDR1 KGHSY, CDR2 FQNENV. J was trimmed by 7 bases and V by 3 bases; bases with no gene match: 10. The CDR3 is made up of 16 amino acids.